This T cell receptor (beta chain) was sequenced during a study of T cell responses to AZD1222 COVID-19 vaccine. Concerning this clone: Its antigen remains unknown.

Profiled with immunoSEQ multiplex PCR; TCRdb holds only in-frame clones, not every one. The top ten hold about a fifth of the sample, which has over 100,000 clones, more than 75% seen once. The germline CDR1 and CDR2 sequences are SGHNT and YENEEA. Unmatched junction bases numbered 9, after V lost 5 bases and J lost 2 bases. The CDR3 covers 16 residues. Study-level findings and limits: Among vaccine-associated CD4 TCRs, coverage spanned spike, with dominance at 160-218 and 743-854. White British donors predominated, females outnumbered males, and clonal diversity was possibly underestimated.

The TCR was taken from an adult in good health. Sample: peripheral blood, taken on day 0 of AZD1222 vaccination. V is TRBV11-3 and J is TRBJ2-3; 8 nucleotides match TRBD1. The CDR3 reads CASSQGAGLDTDTQYF. As DNA, the CDR3 is TGTGCCAGCAGCCAGGGGGCGGGGCTGGACACAGATACGCAGTATTTT.